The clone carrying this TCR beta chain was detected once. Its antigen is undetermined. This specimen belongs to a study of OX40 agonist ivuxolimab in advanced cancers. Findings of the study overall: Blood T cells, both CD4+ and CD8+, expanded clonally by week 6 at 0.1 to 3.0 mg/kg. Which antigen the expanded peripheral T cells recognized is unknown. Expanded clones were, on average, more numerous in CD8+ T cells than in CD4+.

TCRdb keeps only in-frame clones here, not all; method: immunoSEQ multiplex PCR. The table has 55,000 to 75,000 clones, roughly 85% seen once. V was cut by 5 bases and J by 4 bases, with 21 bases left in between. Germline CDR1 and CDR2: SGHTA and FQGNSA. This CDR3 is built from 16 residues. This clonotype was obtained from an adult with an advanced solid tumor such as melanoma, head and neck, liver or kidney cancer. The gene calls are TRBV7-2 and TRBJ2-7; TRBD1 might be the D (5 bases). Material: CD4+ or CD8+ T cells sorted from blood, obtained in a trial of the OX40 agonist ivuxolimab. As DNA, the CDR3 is TGTGCCAGCAGCGCAAAATCCCAGGGTGGCGGTTACGAGCAGTACTTC. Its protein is CASSAKSQGGGYEQYF.